This entry lists 8 T cell receptor beta chains sequenced from one sample in a study of post-analysis software for immune sequencing data (dated by TCRdb to between 2014 and 2016). The paper as a whole reports these results and caveats: Several TRBV segments, including TRBV5-6, TRBV5-1 and TRBV20-1, were significantly more frequent in patients than controls.

These TCRs are of unknown antigen specificity. Libraries were constructed by PCR. Reads for this sample came from an Illumina HiSeq 2500. Unique molecular identifiers were incorporated into TCR beta cDNA libraries to reduce PCR and sequencing biases. TCRdb reanalyzed the raw reads on its own, using fastp at Q25 for trimming and MiXCR for clone calling, and kept in-frame beta chains. Rows with a matching CDR3 protein are joined into one entry that keeps the most common DNA and genes. In all, the sample holds 550,000 to 700,000 distinct CDR3 sequences, and 44% of those were seen once. Around 1.7% of the sample is in the top ten clones. Sequencing was done on a sample of blood. The receptors stem from a girl aged 10 to 17 with multiple sclerosis.

This clonotype has just a few counts. Its ends do not fully match the called genes, so a read error is possible. The V gene is TRBV5-1, the J gene TRBJ2-1; TRBD2 matches at 8 bases. This CDR3 region has 13 residues. Germline V gene data show CDR1 as SGHRS and CDR2 as YFSETQ. CDR3 DNA: TGTGCCAGCAGCGGGGGCTCCTACAATGAGCAGTTCTTC. It codes for CASSGGSYNEQFF. Full variable domain (rest looked up from reference TRBV5-1 and TRBJ2-1): KAGVTQTPRYLIKTRGQQVTLSCSPISGHRSVSWYQQTPGQGLQFLFEYFSETQRNKGNFPGRFSGRQFSNSRSEMNVSTLELGDSALYLCASSGGSYNEQFFGPGTRLTVL.

The V gene is TRBV9, the J gene TRBJ2-7; tentative D call: TRBD2 (5 bases). Between the trimmed V and J ends, which lost 2 bases and 5 bases, there was a span of 11 bases. The CDR3 consists of 13 residues. Germline lookup yields CDR1 SGDLS and CDR2 YYNGEE. CDR3 DNA: TGTGCCAGCAGCGTTACCGGGAACAACGAGCAGTACTTC. Translation gives CASSVTGNNEQYF.

The V call is TRBV18, the J call TRBJ1-1, with a possible D match to TRBD1 (5 bases). V dropped 3 bases and J dropped 3 bases, with 8 bases sitting between them. CDR3 length: 13 residues. Germline CDR1 KGHSH, CDR2 LQKENI. The chain's CDR3 is CASSPGVDTEAFF. CDR3 bases: TGTGCCAGCTCACCGGGGGTGGACACTGAAGCTTTCTTT.

This clonotype was recorded a few times. V and J are TRBV29-1 and TRBJ2-7; TRBD2 is a possible D gene (6 bases). Trimming left V 8 bases short and J 2 bases short, with 25 bases between. CDR1 SQVTM and CDR2 ANQGSEA come from the germline V gene. The CDR3 is 16 residues long. The CDR3 protein is CSPLSRGSWGPYEQYF. CDR3 in DNA: TGCAGCCCCCTTTCCCGGGGGTCGTGGGGTCCCTACGAGCAGTACTTC.

V gene TRBV12-3 or TRBV12-4 combines with J gene TRBJ1-2, with D possibly being TRBD1 (6 bases). The CDR3 totals 13 residues. Trimming removed 2 bases at V and 3 bases at J, with 7 bases between. CDR3 sequence reads: CASSLTGYYGYTF. The CDR3 DNA sequence: TGTGCCAGCAGTTTAACAGGGTACTATGGCTACACCTTC.

The J gene is TRBJ2-7, the V gene TRBV12-3 or TRBV12-4, with D uncertain. V dropped 1 base and J dropped 1 base, with 14 bases sitting between them. There are 16 residues in the CDR3. For the CDR3, the DNA is TGTGCCAGCAGTTTAGAGGGCACCGGAATATCCTACGAGCAGTACTTC. Residues: CASSLEGTGISYEQYF.

As DNA, the CDR3 is TGTGCCAGCAGTTCTCTAGACGGCCACAATGAGCAGTTCTTC. Protein product: CASSSLDGHNEQFF. The chain recombines TRBV6-5 with TRBJ2-1, with no clear D. CDR1 is MNHEY, CDR2 SVGAGI, per germline. CDR3 length: 14 amino acids. Between the trimmed V and J ends, which lost 4 bases and 5 bases, there was a span of 12 bases.

This clonotype was observed at least ten times. Germline and junction disagree at one end, which may indicate a read error. V gene TRBV12-3 or TRBV12-4 combines with J gene TRBJ2-5, with TRBD2 matching 10 bases. The CDR3 sequence is 12 residues long. Written as DNA, the CDR3 is TGTGCTAGCAGCGGGGGGGGAGAGACCCAGTACTTC. Protein product: CASSGGGETQYF.